This T cell receptor (beta chain) was identified in a study of beta chain features in type 1 diabetes. The CDR3 has 11 amino acids. Deletions cut 5 bases from V and 5 bases from J, with 4 bases between. From germline, CDR1 is PRHDT and CDR2 FYEKMQ (reference sequence). This clone occurred many times. The sequenced template was cDNA made from the entire isolated RNA. The study sequenced naive, central memory and regulatory T cell samples to an average of roughly 3.8 million reads. Generated by immunoSEQ multiplex PCR, the TCRdb table keeps only in-frame clones and is missing some. The sample includes 970,000 or so clones, roughly 16% of them seen just once.

This receptor was obtained from a woman aged 18-30 years in good health. The rearrangement uses TRBV13 and TRBJ2-1; D remains unclear. Input material: naive CD4+ T cells from blood. The CDR3 sequence: CASSLHNEQFF. Written as DNA, the CDR3 is TGTGCCAGCAGCCTCCACAATGAGCAGTTCTTC.